This TCR beta chain comes out of a study of cytomegalovirus exposure and HLA in healthy donors. For this clone: Antigen: not known.

V dropped 4 bases and J dropped 6 bases, with 18 bases sitting between them. This CDR3 is built from 15 residues. The V gene's germline CDR1 is SEHNR and CDR2 FQNEAQ (reference sequence). Whole-study findings and limits: A list of 150 to 200 TCR beta chains associated with cytomegalovirus was given.

Measured with immunoSEQ multiplex PCR; TCRdb has only the in-frame clones, and not every one. The table lists 60,000 to 80,000 clones, around 94% of them singletons. This rearrangement joins TRBV7-9 to TRBJ1-2; TRBD1 might be the D (6 bases). The material sequenced was PBMCs. The clonotype comes from a woman younger than 30 in good health and CMV-seropositive. In DNA form, the CDR3 reads TGTGCCAGCAGCTCCACTCGGGGGGCCAGGCATGGCTACACCTTC. Amino acid sequence: CASSSTRGARHGYTF.